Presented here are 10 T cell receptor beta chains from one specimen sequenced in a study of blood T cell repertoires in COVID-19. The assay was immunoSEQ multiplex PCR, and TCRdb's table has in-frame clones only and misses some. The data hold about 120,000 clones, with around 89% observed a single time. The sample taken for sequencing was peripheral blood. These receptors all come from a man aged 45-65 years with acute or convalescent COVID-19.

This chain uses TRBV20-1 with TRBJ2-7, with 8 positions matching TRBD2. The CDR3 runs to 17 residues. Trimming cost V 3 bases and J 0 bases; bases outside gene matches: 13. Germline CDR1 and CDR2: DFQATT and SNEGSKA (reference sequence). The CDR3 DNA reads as TGCAGTGCTAGTGTTTTTACTAGCGGTCAAAGCTCCTACGAGCAGTACTTC. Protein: CSASVFTSGQSSYEQYF.

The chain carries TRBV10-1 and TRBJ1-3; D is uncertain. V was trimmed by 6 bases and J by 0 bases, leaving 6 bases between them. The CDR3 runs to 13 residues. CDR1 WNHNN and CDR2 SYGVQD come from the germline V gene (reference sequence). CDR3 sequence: CASRLSSGNTIYF. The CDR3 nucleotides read TGCGCCAGCAGACTGAGCTCTGGAAACACCATATATTTT.

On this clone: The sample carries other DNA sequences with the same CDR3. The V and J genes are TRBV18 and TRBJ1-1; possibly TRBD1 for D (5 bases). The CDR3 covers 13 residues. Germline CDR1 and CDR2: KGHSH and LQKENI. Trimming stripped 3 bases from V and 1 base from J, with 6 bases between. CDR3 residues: CASSPTGNTEAFF. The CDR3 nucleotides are TGTGCCAGCTCACCTACAGGGAACACTGAAGCTTTCTTT.

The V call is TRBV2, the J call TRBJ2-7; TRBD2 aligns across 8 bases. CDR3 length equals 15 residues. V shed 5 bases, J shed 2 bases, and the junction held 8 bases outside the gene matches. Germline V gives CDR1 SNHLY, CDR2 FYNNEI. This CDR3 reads CASSYSGTTAYEQYF. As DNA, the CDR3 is TGTGCCAGCAGTTATAGCGGGACGACTGCCTACGAGCAGTACTTC.

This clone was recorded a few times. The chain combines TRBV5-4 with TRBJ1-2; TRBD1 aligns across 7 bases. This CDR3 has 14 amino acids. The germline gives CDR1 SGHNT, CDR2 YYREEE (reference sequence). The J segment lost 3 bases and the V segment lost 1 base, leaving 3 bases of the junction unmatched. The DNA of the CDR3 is TGTGCCAGCAGCTTGAGAGGGGGCTACTATGGCTACACCTTC. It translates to CASSLRGGYYGYTF.

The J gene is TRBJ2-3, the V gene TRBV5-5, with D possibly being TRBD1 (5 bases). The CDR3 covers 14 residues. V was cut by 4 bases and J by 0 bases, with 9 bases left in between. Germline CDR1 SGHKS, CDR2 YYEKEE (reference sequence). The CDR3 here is CASSQGWSTDTQYF. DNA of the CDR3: TGTGCCAGCAGCCAGGGTTGGAGCACAGATACGCAGTATTTT.

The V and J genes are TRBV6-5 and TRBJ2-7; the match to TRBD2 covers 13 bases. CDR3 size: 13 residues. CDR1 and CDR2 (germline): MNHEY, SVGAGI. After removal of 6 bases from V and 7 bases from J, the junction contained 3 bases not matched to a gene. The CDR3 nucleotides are TGTGCCAGCAGAACTAGCGGGAGGGATGAGCAGTACTTC. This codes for CASRTSGRDEQYF.

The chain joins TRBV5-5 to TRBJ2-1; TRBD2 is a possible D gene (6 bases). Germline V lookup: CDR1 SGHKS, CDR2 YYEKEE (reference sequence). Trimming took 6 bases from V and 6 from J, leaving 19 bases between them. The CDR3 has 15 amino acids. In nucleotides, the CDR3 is TGTGCCAGCACACTGAGGTTAGCGGTTACCAATGAGCAGTTCTTC. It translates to CASTLRLAVTNEQFF.

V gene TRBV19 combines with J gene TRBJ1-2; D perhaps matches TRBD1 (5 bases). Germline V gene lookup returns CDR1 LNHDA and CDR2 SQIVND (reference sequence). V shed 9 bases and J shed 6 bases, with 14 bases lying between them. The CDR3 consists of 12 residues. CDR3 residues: CASHYQGDGYTF. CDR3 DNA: TGTGCCAGCCATTACCAGGGTGATGGCTACACCTTC.

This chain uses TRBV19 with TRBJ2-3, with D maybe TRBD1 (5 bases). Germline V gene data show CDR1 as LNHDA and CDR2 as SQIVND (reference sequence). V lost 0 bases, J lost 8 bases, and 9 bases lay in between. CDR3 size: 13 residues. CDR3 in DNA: TGTGCCAGTAGTATAGAGGGGCTGCGTACGCAGTATTTT. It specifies CASSIEGLRTQYF.